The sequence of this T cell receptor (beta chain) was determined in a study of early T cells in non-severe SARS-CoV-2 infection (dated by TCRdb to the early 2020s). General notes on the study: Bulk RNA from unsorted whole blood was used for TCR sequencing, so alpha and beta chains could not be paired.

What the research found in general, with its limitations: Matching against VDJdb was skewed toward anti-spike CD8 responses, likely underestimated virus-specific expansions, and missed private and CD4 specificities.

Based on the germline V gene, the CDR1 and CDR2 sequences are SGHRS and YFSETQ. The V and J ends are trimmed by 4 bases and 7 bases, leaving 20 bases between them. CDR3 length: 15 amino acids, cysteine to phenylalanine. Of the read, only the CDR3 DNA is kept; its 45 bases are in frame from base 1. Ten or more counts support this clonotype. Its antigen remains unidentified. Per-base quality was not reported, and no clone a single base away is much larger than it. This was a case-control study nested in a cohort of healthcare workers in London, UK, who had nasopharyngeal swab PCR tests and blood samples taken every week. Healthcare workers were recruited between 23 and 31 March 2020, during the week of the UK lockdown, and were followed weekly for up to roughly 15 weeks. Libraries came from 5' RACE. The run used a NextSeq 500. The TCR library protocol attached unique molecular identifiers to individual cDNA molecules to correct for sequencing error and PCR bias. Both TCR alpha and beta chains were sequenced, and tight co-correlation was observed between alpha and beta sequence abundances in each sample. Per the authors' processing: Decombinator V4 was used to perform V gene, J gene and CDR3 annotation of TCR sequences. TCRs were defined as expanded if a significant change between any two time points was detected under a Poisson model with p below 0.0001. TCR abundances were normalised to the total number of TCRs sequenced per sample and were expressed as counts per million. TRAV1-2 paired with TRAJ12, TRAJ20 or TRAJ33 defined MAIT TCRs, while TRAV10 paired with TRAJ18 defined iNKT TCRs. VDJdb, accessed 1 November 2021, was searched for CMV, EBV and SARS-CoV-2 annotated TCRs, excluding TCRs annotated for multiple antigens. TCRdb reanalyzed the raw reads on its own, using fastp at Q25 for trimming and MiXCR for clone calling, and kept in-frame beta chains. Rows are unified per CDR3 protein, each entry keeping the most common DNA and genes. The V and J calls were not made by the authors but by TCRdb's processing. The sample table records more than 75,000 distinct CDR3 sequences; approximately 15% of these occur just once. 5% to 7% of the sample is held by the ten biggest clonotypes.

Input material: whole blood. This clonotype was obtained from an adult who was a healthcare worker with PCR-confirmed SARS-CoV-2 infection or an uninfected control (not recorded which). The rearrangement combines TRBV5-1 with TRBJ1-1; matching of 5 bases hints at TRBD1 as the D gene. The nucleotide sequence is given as TGCGCCAGCAGCGTCGGGACCGCCCAAGAGATTGAAGCTTTCTTT. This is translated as CASSVGTAQEIEAFF. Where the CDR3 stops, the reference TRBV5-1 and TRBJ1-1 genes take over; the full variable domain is KAGVTQTPRYLIKTRGQQVTLSCSPISGHRSVSWYQQTPGQGLQFLFEYFSETQRNKGNFPGRFSGRQFSNSRSEMNVSTLELGDSALYLCASSVGTAQEIEAFFGQGTRLTVV.